This T cell receptor (beta chain) is from a study of CD8 T cells in Susac syndrome. This clonotype showed up just a few times. Random hexamers primed reverse transcription of about 0.5 to 1 ug RNA. TCRdb processed the immunoSEQ multiplex PCR reads anew with MiXCR; each CDR3 protein has one entry. The sample lists approximately 200,000 distinct CDR3 sequences, about 96% occurring once. The CDR3 runs 14 residues. Germline values: CDR1 LGHDT, CDR2 YNNKEL (reference sequence). Trimming took 6 bases from V and 1 from J; bases not matched to a gene: 1. Material for sequencing was CD4+ T cells from PBMCs. The source of this sequence is a human donor with multiple sclerosis. The chain couples TRBV3-1 to TRBJ2-3; 10 bases fit TRBD2. The CDR3 here is CASSGTSGTDTQYF. As DNA, the CDR3 is TGTGCCAGCAGTGGGACTAGCGGCACAGATACGCAGTATTTT.